This paragraph covers one T cell receptor beta chain sequence. At one end, the junction sequence differs from germline, possibly due to a read error. Germline V CDR1 and CDR2: SGHAT, FQNNGV. This CDR3 comprises 17 residues. These data come from a study of cytomegalovirus exposure and HLA in healthy donors. The PCR was carried out with 60 Vbeta primers and 13 Jbeta primers. TCRdb keeps only in-frame clones here, not all; method: immunoSEQ multiplex PCR. The sample lists over 150,000 clones, around 74% seen once, with around 3% in the top ten. Sequenced material: PBMCs. The sequence was collected from a male donor in good health and CMV-seronegative. The chain employs TRBV11-2 and TRBJ2-1; D might be TRBD2 (6 bases). The CDR3 sequence: CASSIELALSSYNEQFF. Written as DNA, the CDR3 is TGTGCCAGCAGCATAGAACTAGCCCTCAGCTCCTACAATGAGCAGTTCTTC.